This T cell receptor beta chain was sequenced for a study of human T cells and chemical hapten exposure. TCRdb redid the calling of the RACE reads with MiXCR, one entry per CDR3 protein. Of about 46,000 distinct CDR3 sequences listed, about 4.5% are singletons. The CDR3 is 14 amino acids. The V gene lost 4 bases and the J gene lost 0 bases, with 4 bases spanning the gap. Germline CDR1 is LNHNV and CDR2 is YYDKDF (reference sequence). Time point reported: healthy volunteer bleed at 2 weeks. Unfractionated whole blood was the source from which total RNA was extracted. The V and J genes are TRBV15 and TRBJ1-6; no reliable D call. Sample: whole blood. The sequence was collected from a female donor in good health. Some clones in this sample may be carry-over from other donors' samples. The CDR3 reads CATSKASYNSPLHF. CDR3 bases: TGTGCCACCAGCAAAGCCTCCTATAATTCACCCCTCCACTTT.